This T cell receptor beta chain was found in a study of T cell responses to AZD1222 COVID-19 vaccine. Study-level results: After the peak T cell response, and only then, were repertoires sampled. The donor group comprised mostly white British people and more females; the analysis possibly underestimated clonal diversity.

Libraries were prepared by immunoSEQ multiplex PCR; TCRdb keeps only in-frame clonotypes and omits some of them. The top ten clones hold roughly 1.7% of a sample with roughly 180,000 clones, 85% to 95% of them seen once. A remark on this clone: Its antigen is not identified.

Second-dose recipients at about 4 or about 12 weeks were treated as one pooled group. Germline V gives CDR1 MDHEN, CDR2 SYDVKM. V gave up 3 bases and J gave up 2 bases, with 10 bases separating them. The CDR3 has 15 residues. The chain combines TRBV28 with TRBJ1-4, with D uncertain. The specimen was peripheral blood, collected 28 days after the second AZD1222 dose. This sequence was found in an adult who received the AZD1222 COVID-19 vaccine. The CDR3 region has the DNA TGTGCCAGCAGTTTTCCGGGAGTTACTAATGAAAAACTGTTTTTT. Amino acids: CASSFPGVTNEKLFF. The variable domain in full, with the rest retrieved from reference TRBV28 and TRBJ1-4, is DVKVTQSSRYLVKRTGEKVFLECVQDMDHENMFWYRQDPGLGLRLIYFSYDVKMKEKGDIPEGYSVSREKKERFSLILESASTNQTSMYLCASSFPGVTNEKLFFGSGTQLSVL.